The 16 T cell receptor beta chains below were found in one sample sequenced in a study of T-cell memory formation after mild COVID-19. TCRdb recomputed calls from the 5' RACE reads with MiXCR, one row per CDR3 protein. Here the sample spans roughly 370,000 distinct CDR3 sequences, about 16% being singletons. Sequencing used PBMCs or a T cell subset sorted from them (not recorded which). The receptors stem from a man aged 18 to 35 who had mild COVID-19 (a few samples of this study predate the infection). Cell type and time point are not known.

This clonotype was seen only a few times. V and J are TRBV7-2 and TRBJ2-4, with 7 bases that match TRBD1. V shed 3 bases, J shed 8 bases, and the junction held 10 bases outside the gene matches. The CDR3 contains 15 residues. CDR1 SGHTA and CDR2 FQGNSA come from the germline V gene. The CDR3 DNA reads TGTGCCAGCAGCTTCCGGACAGGTGTTCATGACATTCAGTACTTC. This translates into CASSFRTGVHDIQYF.

The chain's CDR3 is CASNSGLGGSPLHF. For the CDR3, the DNA is TGCGCCAGCAATTCGGGGCTGGGAGGTTCACCCCTCCACTTT. The chain uses TRBV5-1 and TRBJ1-6; tentatively, D is TRBD1 (5 bases). Germline CDR1 is SGHRS and CDR2 is YFSETQ. The CDR3 totals 14 residues. V lost 6 bases and J lost 9, with 16 bases in between.

This clonotype was detected a few times. The CDR3 sequence: CASRRGNNQPQHF. The DNA for the CDR3 is TGTGCCAGTCGCAGGGGGAACAATCAGCCCCAGCATTTT. The rearrangement links TRBV19 to TRBJ1-5; 7 bases fit TRBD1. Germline CDR1 and CDR2: LNHDA and SQIVND (reference sequence). The CDR3 has 13 amino acids. The ends lost 8 bases at V and 3 bases at J; junction bases unmatched: 4.

This chain links TRBV29-1 with TRBJ1-2, with D hard to call. The CDR3 sequence is 11 residues long. Per the germline V gene, CDR1 is SQVTM and CDR2 is ANQGSEA. V was clipped by 6 bases and J by 1 base, with 6 bases between them. The CDR3 bases are TGCAGCGTCATCTATAACTATGGCTACACCTTC. Protein product: CSVIYNYGYTF.

About this clonotype: This may be a read error, as it is one base from a much larger clone. V usage is TRBV7-9 and J usage is TRBJ2-2, with unresolved D. Germline CDR1 SEHNR, CDR2 FQNEAQ (reference sequence). V lost 3 bases and J lost 3, with 2 bases in between. This CDR3 spans 12 amino acids. Here the CDR3 DNA reads TGTGCCAGCAGCTTCGACACCGGGGAGCTGTTTTTT. As protein: CASSFDTGELFF.

This clonotype was seen a few times. This chain joins TRBV12-3 or TRBV12-4 and TRBJ2-3; D unclear. The CDR3 is made up of 13 amino acids. V was cut by 8 bases and J by 0 bases, with 9 bases left in between. The CDR3 bases are TGTGCCAGCTCGGCTATCAGCACAGATACGCAGTATTTT. Translating it yields CASSAISTDTQYF.

This clonotype was detected a few times. This chain uses TRBV18 with TRBJ1-5; D not resolved. CDR3 size: 14 residues. The V and J ends lost 2 bases and 5 bases respectively, with 10 bases between them. Germline-derived CDR1 and CDR2 are KGHSH and LQKENI. The CDR3 protein is CASSPGNSDQPQHF. For the CDR3, the DNA is TGTGCCAGCTCACCAGGGAATTCGGATCAGCCCCAGCATTTT.

This clonotype was counted only a few times. The chain has TRBV20-1 and TRBJ2-5; no clear D gene. This CDR3 region has 12 residues. Trimming stripped 3 bases from V and 5 bases from J, with 10 bases between. Germline CDR1 and CDR2: DFQATT and SNEGSKA (reference sequence). The CDR3 loop is CSASVAEETQYF. The CDR3 coding sequence is TGCAGTGCTAGTGTGGCGGAGGAGACCCAGTACTTC.

The chain combines TRBV7-2 with TRBJ2-3; 11 bases are shared with TRBD2. The J segment lost 7 bases and the V segment lost 2 bases, leaving 8 bases of the junction unmatched. The CDR3 covers 16 residues. From germline, CDR1 is SGHTA and CDR2 FQGNSA. CDR3 in amino acids: CASSLISGGEGHTQYF. The CDR3 coding sequence is TGTGCCAGCAGCTTAATTAGCGGGGGGGAGGGTCATACGCAGTATTTT.

This rearrangement joins TRBV20-1 to TRBJ1-1, with 7 nucleotides matching TRBD1. This CDR3 is built from 14 residues. Germline trimming cut 0 bases from V and 1 base from J; bases unmatched to any gene: 2. Germline V gives CDR1 DFQATT, CDR2 SNEGSKA (reference sequence). Here the CDR3 DNA reads TGCAGTGCTAGAGAATGGACAGGGAACACTGAAGCTTTCTTT. Encoded protein: CSAREWTGNTEAFF.

This clonotype was counted only a few times. The chain employs TRBV7-9 and TRBJ1-1; D not certain. The V end lost 5 bases, the J end lost 1 base, and 11 bases lay between the germline ends. Germline V lookup: CDR1 SEHNR, CDR2 FQNEAQ (reference sequence). The CDR3 has 14 residues. The CDR3 DNA reads TGTGCCAGCAGCGGGTCACCCCCGAACACTGAAGCTTTCTTT. Residues: CASSGSPPNTEAFF.

This clonotype was detected only a few times. The CDR3 DNA is TGTGCCAGCTGCGCCCAGGGGTCCGGGGAGCTGTTTTTT. Protein sequence: CASCAQGSGELFF. The rearrangement uses TRBV6-5 and TRBJ2-2, with D tentatively TRBD1 (6 bases). This CDR3 has 13 amino acids. Trimming removed 8 bases at V and 6 bases at J, with 13 bases between. Germline V gene sequence: CDR1 MNHEY, CDR2 SVGAGI.

V usage is TRBV6-2 or TRBV6-3 and J usage is TRBJ2-1; TRBD1 matches at 10 bases. The trim removed 4 bases at V and 4 bases at J, leaving 7 bases unmatched. Germline CDR1 MNHEY, CDR2 SVGEGT. The CDR3 has 16 amino acids. The DNA of the CDR3 is TGTGCCAGCAGTTCGGGTTCGGGACAGGGGTACAATGAGCAGTTCTTC. Encoded protein: CASSSGSGQGYNEQFF.

The chain is built from TRBV20-1 and TRBJ1-6; D is uncertain. CDR1 DFQATT and CDR2 SNEGSKA come from the germline V gene (reference sequence). The CDR3 length is 16 residues. Between the trimmed V and J ends, which lost 0 bases and 5 bases, there was a span of 14 bases. The CDR3, as DNA: TGCAGTGCTAGAGATCAAGGGTTGGGAGATAATTCACCCCTCCACTTT. This encodes CSARDQGLGDNSPLHF.

Comments on this clonotype: No conserved phenylalanine or tryptophan is present at the end of the CDR3, so a read error is the likely explanation. V and J are TRBV7-9 and TRBJ2-7; D gene unclear. With 1 base removed from V and 3 bases from J, the gap between germline ends came to 10 bases. The CDR3 sequence is 14 residues long. Germline loops: CDR1 SEHNR, CDR2 FQNEAQ (reference sequence). CDR3 amino acids: CASSLDRSIYEQYL. CDR3 DNA: TGTGCCAGCAGCTTAGACCGTTCGATCTACGAGCAGTACTTA.

The rearrangement uses TRBV12-3 or TRBV12-4 and TRBJ1-2, with D tentatively TRBD1 (5 bases). The V end was cut by 6 bases, the J end by 4 bases, with 15 bases between. This CDR3 has 14 residues. CDR3 nucleotide sequence: TGTGCCAGCAGCCAGTTGGGGGGGGGCTATGGCTACACCTTC. Translating it yields CASSQLGGGYGYTF.